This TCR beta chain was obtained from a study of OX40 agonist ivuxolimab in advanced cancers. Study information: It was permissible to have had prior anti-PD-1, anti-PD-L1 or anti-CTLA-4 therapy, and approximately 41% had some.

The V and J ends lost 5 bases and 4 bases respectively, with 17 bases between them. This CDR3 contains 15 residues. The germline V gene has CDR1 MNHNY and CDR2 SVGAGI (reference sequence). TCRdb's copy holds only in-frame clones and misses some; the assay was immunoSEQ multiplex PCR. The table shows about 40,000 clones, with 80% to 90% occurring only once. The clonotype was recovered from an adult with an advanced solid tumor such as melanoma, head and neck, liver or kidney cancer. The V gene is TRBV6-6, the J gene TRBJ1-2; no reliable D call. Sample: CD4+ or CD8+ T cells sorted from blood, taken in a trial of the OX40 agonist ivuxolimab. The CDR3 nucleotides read TGTGCCAGCAGTCCCGGGAGACCGGCAGGCTATGGCTACACCTTC. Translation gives CASSPGRPAGYGYTF.